This T cell receptor beta chain was captured in a study of blood T cell repertoires in COVID-19. Data came from immunoSEQ multiplex PCR; TCRdb stores just in-frame clones and leaves some out. There are roughly 250,000 clones in the sample; around 85% occur only once, and 4% lies in the top ten. CDR3 length: 13 residues. Trimming removed 10 bases from V and 11 bases from J, with 23 bases in between. Germline V gene sequence: CDR1 MDHEN, CDR2 SYDVKM. The V and J genes are TRBV28 and TRBJ1-1; D ambiguous. The sequence came from a woman aged 40-49 years with active or convalescent COVID-19. The sequencing sample was made of peripheral blood. CDR3 amino acids: CATHPHGRVGAFF. DNA for the CDR3: TGTGCCACCCACCCCCATGGGAGGGTTGGGGCTTTCTTT.